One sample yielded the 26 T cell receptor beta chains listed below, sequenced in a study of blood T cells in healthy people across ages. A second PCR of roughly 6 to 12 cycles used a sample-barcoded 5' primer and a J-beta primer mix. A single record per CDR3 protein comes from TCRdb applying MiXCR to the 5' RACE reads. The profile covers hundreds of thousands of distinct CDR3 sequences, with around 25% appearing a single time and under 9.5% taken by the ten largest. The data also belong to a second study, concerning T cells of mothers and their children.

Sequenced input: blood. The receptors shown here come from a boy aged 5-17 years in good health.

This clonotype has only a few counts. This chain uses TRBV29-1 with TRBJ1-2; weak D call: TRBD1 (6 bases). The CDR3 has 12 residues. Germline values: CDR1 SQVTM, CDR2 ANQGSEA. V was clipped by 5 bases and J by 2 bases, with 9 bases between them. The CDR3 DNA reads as TGCAGCGTTCTAGACAGGAACTATGGCTACACCTTC. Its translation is CSVLDRNYGYTF.

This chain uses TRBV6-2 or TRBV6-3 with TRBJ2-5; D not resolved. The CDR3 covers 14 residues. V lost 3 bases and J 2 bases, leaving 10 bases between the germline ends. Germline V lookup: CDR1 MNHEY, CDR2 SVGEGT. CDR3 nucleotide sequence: TGTGCCAGCAGTTATAAGTCGAAACAAGAGACCCAGTACTTC. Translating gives CASSYKSKQETQYF.

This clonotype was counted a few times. In DNA, the CDR3 is TGCAGTGCTAGAGGGGGAATACCTACAGATACGCAGTATTTT. Encoded protein: CSARGGIPTDTQYF. The chain joins TRBV20-1 to TRBJ2-3; D not certain. The CDR3 length is 14 residues. The V and J ends lost 1 base and 3 bases respectively, with 11 bases between them. The germline V gene encodes CDR1 DFQATT and CDR2 SNEGSKA (reference sequence).

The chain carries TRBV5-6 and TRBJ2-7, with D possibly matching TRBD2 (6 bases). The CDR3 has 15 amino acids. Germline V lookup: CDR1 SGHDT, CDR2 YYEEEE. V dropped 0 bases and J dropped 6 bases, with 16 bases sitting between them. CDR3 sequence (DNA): TGTGCCAGCAGCTTGGGCCCGACTAGTATCGTCGAGCAGTACTTC. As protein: CASSLGPTSIVEQYF.

The CDR3 DNA is TGTGCCAGCAGCCAGCCCCTCTCTGGAAACACCATATATTTT. Amino acids: CASSQPLSGNTIYF. The J gene is TRBJ1-3, the V gene TRBV11-2; D uncertain. Germline CDR1 and CDR2: SGHAT and FQNNGV. The CDR3 is 14 amino acids. V was cut by 5 bases and J by 0 bases, with 8 bases left in between.

The CDR3 nucleotides read TGTGCCAGCTGCAGGGCTAAGGGACACAATGAGCAGTTCTTC. Protein product: CASCRAKGHNEQFF. The chain employs TRBV13 and TRBJ2-5; the D call may be TRBD1 or TRBD2 (5 bases each). The end of the DNA aligns better with TRBJ2-1, so the J call may be wrong. The length of the CDR3 is 14 residues. Germline V gene sequence: CDR1 PRHDT, CDR2 FYEKMQ (reference sequence).

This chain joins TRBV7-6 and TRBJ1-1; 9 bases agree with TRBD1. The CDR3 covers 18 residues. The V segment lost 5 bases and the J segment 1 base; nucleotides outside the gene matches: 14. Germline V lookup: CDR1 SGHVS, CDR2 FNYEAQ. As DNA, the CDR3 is TGTGCCAGCAGCGAAACCGGGACAGGGAAGGCCTGGAACACTGAAGCTTTCTTT. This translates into CASSETGTGKAWNTEAFF. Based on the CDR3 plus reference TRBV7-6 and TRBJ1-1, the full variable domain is GAGVSQSPRYKVTKRGQDVALRCDPISGHVSLYWYRQALGQGPEFLTYFNYEAQQDKSGLPNDRFSAERPEGSISTLTIQRTEQRDSAMYRCASSETGTGKAWNTEAFFGQGTRLTVV.

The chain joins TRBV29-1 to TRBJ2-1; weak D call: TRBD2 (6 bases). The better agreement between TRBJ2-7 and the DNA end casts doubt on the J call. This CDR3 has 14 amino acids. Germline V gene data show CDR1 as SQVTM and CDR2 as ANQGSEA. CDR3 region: CSVDPGVSGYEQYF. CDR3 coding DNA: TGCAGCGTTGATCCGGGGGTATCGGGCTACGAGCAGTACTTC.

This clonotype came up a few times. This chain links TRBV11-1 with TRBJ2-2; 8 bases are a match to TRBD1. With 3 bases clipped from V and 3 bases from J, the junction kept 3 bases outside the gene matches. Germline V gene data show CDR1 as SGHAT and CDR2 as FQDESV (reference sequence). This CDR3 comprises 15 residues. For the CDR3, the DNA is TGTGCCAGCAGCTTTGACAGGGGCGACACCGGGGAGCTGTTTTTT. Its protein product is CASSFDRGDTGELFF.

CDR3 bases: TGTGCCAGCATCCTAGGACTGGGGGAGACCCAGTACTTC. This gives the protein CASILGLGETQYF. This rearrangement joins TRBV12-3 or TRBV12-4 to TRBJ2-5; D perhaps matches TRBD2 (5 bases). The V end lost 7 bases, the J end lost 5 bases, and 14 bases lay between the germline ends. The CDR3 has 13 residues.

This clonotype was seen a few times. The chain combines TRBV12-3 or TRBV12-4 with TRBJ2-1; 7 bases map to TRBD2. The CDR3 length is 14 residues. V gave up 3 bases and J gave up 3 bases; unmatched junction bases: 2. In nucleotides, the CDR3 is TGTGCCAGCAGTTTTGCGGGGGACTACAATGAGCAGTTCTTC. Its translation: CASSFAGDYNEQFF.

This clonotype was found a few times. The CDR3 protein is CASSLDPSGEQFF. CDR3 nucleotides: TGTGCCAGCAGCTTGGACCCATCCGGTGAGCAGTTCTTC. The V call is TRBV5-6, the J call TRBJ2-5; D gene ambiguous. The DNA end favors TRBJ2-1, so the J call may be wrong. Per the germline V gene, CDR1 is SGHDT and CDR2 is YYEEEE. The CDR3 has 13 residues.

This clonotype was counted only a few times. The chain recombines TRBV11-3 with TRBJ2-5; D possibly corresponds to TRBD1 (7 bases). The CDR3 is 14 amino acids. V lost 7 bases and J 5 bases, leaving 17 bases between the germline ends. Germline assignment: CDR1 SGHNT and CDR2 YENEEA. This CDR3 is CASNPQGGMETQYF. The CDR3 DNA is TGTGCCAGCAACCCTCAGGGGGGCATGGAGACCCAGTACTTC.

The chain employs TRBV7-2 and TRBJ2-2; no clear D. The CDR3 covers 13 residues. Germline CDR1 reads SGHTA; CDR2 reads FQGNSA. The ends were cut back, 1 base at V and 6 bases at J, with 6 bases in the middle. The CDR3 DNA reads TGTGCCAGCAGCTTAGGACGCTCCGGGGAGCTGTTTTTT. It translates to CASSLGRSGELFF. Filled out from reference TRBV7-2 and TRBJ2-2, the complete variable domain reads GAGVSQSPSNKVTEKGKDVELRCDPISGHTALYWYRQSLGQGLEFLIYFQGNSAPDKSGLPSDRFSAERTGGSVSTLTIQRTQQEDSAVYLCASSLGRSGELFFGEGSRLTVL.

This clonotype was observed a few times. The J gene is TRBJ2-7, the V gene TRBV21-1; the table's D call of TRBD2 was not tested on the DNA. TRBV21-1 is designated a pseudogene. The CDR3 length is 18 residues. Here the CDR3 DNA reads TGTGCCAGCAACCTTAGGGTGCTAGCGGGGTCTCTTGGCTACGAGCAGTACTTC. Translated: CASNLRVLAGSLGYEQYF.

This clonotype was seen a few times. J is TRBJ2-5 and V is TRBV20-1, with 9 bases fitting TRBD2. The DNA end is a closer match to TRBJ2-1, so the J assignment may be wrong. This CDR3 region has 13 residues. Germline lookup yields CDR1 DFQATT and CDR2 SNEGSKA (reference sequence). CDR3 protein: CSARLAAVHEQFF. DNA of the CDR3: TGCAGTGCCAGACTAGCGGCAGTTCATGAGCAGTTCTTC.

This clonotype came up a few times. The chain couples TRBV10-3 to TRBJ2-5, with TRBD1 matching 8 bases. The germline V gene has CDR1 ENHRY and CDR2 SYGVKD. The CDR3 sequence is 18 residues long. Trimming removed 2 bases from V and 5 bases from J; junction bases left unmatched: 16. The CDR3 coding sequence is TGTGCCATCAGTGAGCCCGGGACAGGATGGGGTTTCGTGGAGACCCAGTACTTC. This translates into CAISEPGTGWGFVETQYF.

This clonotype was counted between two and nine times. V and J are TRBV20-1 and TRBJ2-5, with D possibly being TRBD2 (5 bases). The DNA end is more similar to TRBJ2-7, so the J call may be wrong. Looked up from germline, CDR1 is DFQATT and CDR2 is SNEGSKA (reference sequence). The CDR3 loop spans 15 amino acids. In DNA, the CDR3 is TGCAGTGCTAGAGAAGAGGGCGCAGGAATCTACGAGCAGTACTTC. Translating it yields CSAREEGAGIYEQYF.

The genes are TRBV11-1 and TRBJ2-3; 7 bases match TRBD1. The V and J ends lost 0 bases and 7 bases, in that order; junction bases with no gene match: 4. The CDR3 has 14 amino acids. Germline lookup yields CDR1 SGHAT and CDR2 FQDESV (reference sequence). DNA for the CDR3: TGTGCCAGCAGCTTAGCTAACAGGGGAAATACGCAGTATTTT. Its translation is CASSLANRGNTQYF.

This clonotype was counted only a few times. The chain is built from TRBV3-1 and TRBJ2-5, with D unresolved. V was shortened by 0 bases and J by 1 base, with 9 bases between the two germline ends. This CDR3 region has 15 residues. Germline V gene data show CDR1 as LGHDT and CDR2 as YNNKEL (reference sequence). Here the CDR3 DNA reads TGTGCCAGCAGCCAAGATTGGGGAATCCAAGAGACCCAGTACTTC. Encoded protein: CASSQDWGIQETQYF.

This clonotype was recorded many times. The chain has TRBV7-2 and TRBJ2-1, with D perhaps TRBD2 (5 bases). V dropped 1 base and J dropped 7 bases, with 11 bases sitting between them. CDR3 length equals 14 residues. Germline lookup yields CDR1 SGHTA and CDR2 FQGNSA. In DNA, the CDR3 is TGTGCCAGCAGCTTAGTTGGCGGCGGGAATGAGCAGTTCTTC. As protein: CASSLVGGGNEQFF.

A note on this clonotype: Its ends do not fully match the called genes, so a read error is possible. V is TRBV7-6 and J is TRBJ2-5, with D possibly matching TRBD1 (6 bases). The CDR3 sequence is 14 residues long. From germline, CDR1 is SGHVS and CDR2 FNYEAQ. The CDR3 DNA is TGTGCCAGCAGCTTACCAGGGGACCAAGGGACCCAGTACTTC. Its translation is CASSLPGDQGTQYF.

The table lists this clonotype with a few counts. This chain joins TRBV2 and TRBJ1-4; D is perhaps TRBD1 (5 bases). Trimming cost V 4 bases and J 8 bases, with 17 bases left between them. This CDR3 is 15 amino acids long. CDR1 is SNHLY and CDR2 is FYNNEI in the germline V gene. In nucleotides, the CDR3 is TGTGCCAGCAGTGGCAGCCTACTTCCAGGGGAAAAACTGTTTTTT. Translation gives CASSGSLLPGEKLFF.

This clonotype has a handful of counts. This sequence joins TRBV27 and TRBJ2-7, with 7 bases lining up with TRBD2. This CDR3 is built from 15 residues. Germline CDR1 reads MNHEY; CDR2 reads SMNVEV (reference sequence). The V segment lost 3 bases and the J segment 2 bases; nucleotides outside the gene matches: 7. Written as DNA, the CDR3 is TGTGCCAGCAGTTTTGAGGCGGGAGCGCCCTACGAGCAGTACTTC. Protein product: CASSFEAGAPYEQYF.

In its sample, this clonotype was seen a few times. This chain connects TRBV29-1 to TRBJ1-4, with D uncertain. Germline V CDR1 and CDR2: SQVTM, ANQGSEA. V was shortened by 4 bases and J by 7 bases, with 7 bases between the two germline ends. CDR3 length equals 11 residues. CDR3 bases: TGCAGCGTTGGTGGGTCTGAAAAACTGTTTTTT. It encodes CSVGGSEKLFF. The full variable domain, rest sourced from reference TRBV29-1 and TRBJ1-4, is SAVISQKPSRDICQRGTSLTIQCQVDSQVTMMFWYRQQPGQSLTLIATANQGSEATYESGFVIDKFPISRPNLTFSTLTVSNMSPEDSSIYLCSVGGSEKLFFGSGTQLSVL.

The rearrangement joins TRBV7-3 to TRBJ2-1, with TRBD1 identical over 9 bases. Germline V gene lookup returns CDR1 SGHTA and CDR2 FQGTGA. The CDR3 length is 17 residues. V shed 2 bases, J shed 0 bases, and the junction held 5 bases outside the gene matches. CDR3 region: CASSLGQGLGSYNEQFF. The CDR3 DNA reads TGTGCCAGCAGCTTAGGACAGGGGTTAGGCTCCTACAATGAGCAGTTCTTC.